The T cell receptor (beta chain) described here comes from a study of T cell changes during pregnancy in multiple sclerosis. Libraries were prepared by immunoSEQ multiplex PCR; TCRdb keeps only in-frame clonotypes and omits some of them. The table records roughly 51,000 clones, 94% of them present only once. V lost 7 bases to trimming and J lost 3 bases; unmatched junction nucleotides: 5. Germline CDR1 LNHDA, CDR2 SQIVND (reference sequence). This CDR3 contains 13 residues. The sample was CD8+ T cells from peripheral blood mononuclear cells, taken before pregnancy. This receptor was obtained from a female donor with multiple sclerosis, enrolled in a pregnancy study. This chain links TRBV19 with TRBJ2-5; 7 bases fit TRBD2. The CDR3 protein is CASTTGLKETQYF. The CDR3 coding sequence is TGTGCCAGTACCACGGGACTAAAAGAGACCCAGTACTTC.